The 5 T cell receptor beta chains below were found in one sample sequenced in a study of OX40 agonist ivuxolimab in advanced cancers. Libraries were prepared by immunoSEQ multiplex PCR; TCRdb keeps only in-frame clonotypes and omits some of them. The repertoire has some 60,000 clones, 86% of them found once; the top ten carry under 4.5%. This specimen consisted of CD4+ or CD8+ T cells sorted from blood, obtained in a trial of the OX40 agonist ivuxolimab. The receptors originated from an adult with an advanced solid tumor such as melanoma, head and neck, liver or kidney cancer.

This clone was observed a handful of times. V usage is TRBV7-2 and J usage is TRBJ2-2, with D possibly TRBD1 on 8 matching bases. With 2 bases removed from V and 6 bases from J, the gap between germline ends came to 16 bases. The CDR3 totals 16 residues. Per germline, CDR1 SGHTA and CDR2 FQGNSA. CDR3 sequence reads: CASSLQGAGVAGELFF. The CDR3 nucleotides read TGTGCCAGCAGCTTACAGGGGGCGGGGGTGGCCGGGGAGCTGTTTTTT.

The chain uses TRBV2 and TRBJ1-3, with D perhaps TRBD1 (5 bases). This CDR3 has 13 amino acids. The germline CDR1 and CDR2 sequences are SNHLY and FYNNEI. V dropped 4 bases and J dropped 4 bases, with 8 bases sitting between them. The CDR3 protein is CASSGPGGNTIYF. CDR3 nucleotides: TGTGCCAGCAGTGGGCCAGGGGGAAACACCATATATTTT.

The chain couples TRBV10-3 to TRBJ1-5; D remains ambiguous. The CDR3 loop spans 18 amino acids. Trimming pared 10 bases from V and 0 bases from J, leaving 25 bases between. Germline assignment: CDR1 ENHRY and CDR2 SYGVKD. The CDR3, as DNA: TGTGCCAGCAGCTTTGCGAGGACGCGAACATATAGCAATCAGCCCCAGCATTTT. Encoded protein: CASSFARTRTYSNQPQHF.

V and J are TRBV19 and TRBJ2-7; 7 nucleotides agree with TRBD1. This CDR3 spans 14 amino acids. After removal of 5 bases from V and 3 bases from J, the junction contained 7 bases not matched to a gene. Germline-derived CDR1 and CDR2 are LNHDA and SQIVND (reference sequence). CDR3 DNA sequence: TGTGCCAGTAGTCGACAGGGAGCCTTCTACGAGCAGTACTTC. Translating it yields CASSRQGAFYEQYF.

The rearrangement uses TRBV4-1 and TRBJ2-2; TRBD2 agrees at 10 bases. This CDR3 has 18 amino acids. Germline values: CDR1 MGHRA, CDR2 YSYEKL. J gave up 5 bases and V 3 bases, and 12 bases lay outside the gene matches. Here the CDR3 reads CASSHRGRERGGTGELFF. The CDR3 bases are TGCGCCAGCAGCCATCGCGGGAGGGAGCGGGGGGGTACCGGGGAGCTGTTTTTT.